The 23 T cell receptor beta chains given below trace back to one sample, sequenced in a study of T cells in Graves' hyperthyroidism and ophthalmopathy. Authors of the study amplified TCR beta CDR3 regions from RNA transcripts. HTBI primers drove first-round RT-PCR of the TCR CDR3. One entry per CDR3 protein, called by TCRdb with MiXCR from the multiplex PCR reads. The repertoire holds approximately 530,000 distinct CDR3 sequences, with approximately 16% as singletons. The sequenced sample consisted of blood. These receptors all stem from a woman younger than 30 with Graves' hyperthyroidism.

This clonotype was seen a handful of times. V is TRBV5-1 and J is TRBJ1-6, with 7 bases matching TRBD1. The CDR3 is 17 amino acids. Germline V CDR1 and CDR2: SGHRS, YFSETQ. The V gene end was trimmed by 0 bases and the J gene end by 0 bases; junction bases not matched to a gene: 3. The CDR3, as DNA: TGCGCCAGCAGCTTGGACCCAGGGGGCTCCTATAATTCACCCCTCCACTTT. As protein: CASSLDPGGSYNSPLHF. Supplemented by reference TRBV5-1 and TRBJ1-6, the full variable domain reads KAGVTQTPRYLIKTRGQQVTLSCSPISGHRSVSWYQQTPGQGLQFLFEYFSETQRNKGNFPGRFSGRQFSNSRSEMNVSTLELGDSALYLCASSLDPGGSYNSPLHFGNGTRLTVT.

At least ten counts were recorded for this clonotype. This chain joins TRBV29-1 and TRBJ2-1; TRBD2 matches 7 bases. CDR1 is SQVTM and CDR2 is ANQGSEA in the germline V gene. The trim removed 4 bases at V and 15 bases at J, leaving 15 bases unmatched. This CDR3 contains 13 residues. The CDR3 region has the DNA TGCAGCGTTGTCCCAATACTAGCGACGATACCGTTCTTC. It encodes CSVVPILATIPFF.

The gene calls are TRBV6-2 or TRBV6-3 and TRBJ2-5; TRBD2 aligns across 7 bases. The ends lost 6 bases at V and 4 bases at J; junction bases unmatched: 14. The CDR3 extends over 16 amino acids. In germline, CDR1 is MNHEY, CDR2 SVGEGT. The CDR3 DNA follows: TGTGCCAGCAGACACCCCGGACTAGGGGTTGGAGAGACCCAGTACTTC. It translates to CASRHPGLGVGETQYF.

This clonotype came up a few times. The chain recombines TRBV29-1 with TRBJ2-3, with TRBD2 matching over 13 bases. The junction had 6 bases not matched to a gene; V was cut back by 8 bases and J by 4 bases. The CDR3 consists of 14 residues. The germline gives CDR1 SQVTM, CDR2 ANQGSEA. The CDR3 nucleotides read TGCAGCATCCTGACTAGCGGGGGGCCAGATACGCAGTATTTT. Its protein is CSILTSGGPDTQYF.

This clonotype was observed at least ten times. This chain links TRBV20-1 with TRBJ2-7; D might be TRBD1 (6 bases). Per germline, CDR1 DFQATT and CDR2 SNEGSKA (reference sequence). The CDR3 sequence is 16 residues long. V lost 1 base to trimming and J lost 0 bases, with 16 bases between them. CDR3 in amino acids: CSARGTAASNSYEQYF. CDR3 sequence (DNA): TGCAGTGCTAGAGGGACAGCTGCCTCTAACTCCTACGAGCAGTACTTC.

This clonotype came up many times. This sequence joins TRBV20-1 and TRBJ2-7; 7 bases align to TRBD2. From germline, CDR1 is DFQATT and CDR2 SNEGSKA (reference sequence). V gave up 3 bases and J gave up 6 bases; unmatched junction bases: 14. The CDR3 consists of 15 residues. CDR3 coding DNA: TGCAGTGCTAGTGCGGCGGGAGAAGCGATTAGCGAGCAGTACTTC. The encoded protein is CSASAAGEAISEQYF.

J is TRBJ2-3 and V is TRBV12-3 or TRBV12-4; TRBD2 agrees at 9 bases. J was trimmed by 7 bases and V by 6 bases; bases with no gene match: 17. This CDR3 is 17 amino acids long. The CDR3 spells CASSPAGGGGAGNTQYF. The CDR3 DNA sequence: TGTGCCAGCAGCCCCGCGGGAGGCGGGGGGGCCGGGAATACGCAGTATTTT.

This chain joins TRBV6-5 and TRBJ2-1; D is possibly TRBD1 (6 bases). CDR3 size: 13 residues. V was clipped by 0 bases and J by 7 bases, with 7 bases between them. Looked up from germline, CDR1 is MNHEY and CDR2 is SVGAGI. The CDR3 DNA follows: TGTGCCAGCAGTTACTCCCAGGGGAATGAGCAGTTCTTC. The encoded protein is CASSYSQGNEQFF.

This clonotype showed up just a few times. V gene TRBV4-1 combines with J gene TRBJ2-7; the match to TRBD2 covers 9 bases. V shed 1 base, J shed 2 bases, and the junction held 3 bases outside the gene matches. Germline CDR1 MGHRA, CDR2 YSYEKL. The CDR3 runs to 15 residues. The CDR3 DNA reads as TGCGCCAGCAGCCAAGGAGCGGGAGGAACCTACGAGCAGTACTTC. Translating it yields CASSQGAGGTYEQYF.

This clonotype has just a few counts. The chain uses TRBV5-1 and TRBJ2-7; D is ambiguous. Germline V gene lookup returns CDR1 SGHRS and CDR2 YFSETQ. The CDR3 contains 13 residues. V dropped 3 bases and J dropped 0 bases, with 7 bases sitting between them. CDR3 nucleotides: TGCGCCAGCAGCTCCTCGAACTCCTACGAGCAGTACTTC. This codes for CASSSSNSYEQYF. The whole variable domain, filled in from reference TRBV5-1 and TRBJ2-7, reads KAGVTQTPRYLIKTRGQQVTLSCSPISGHRSVSWYQQTPGQGLQFLFEYFSETQRNKGNFPGRFSGRQFSNSRSEMNVSTLELGDSALYLCASSSSNSYEQYFGPGTRLTVT.

The table lists this clonotype with many counts. The V and J genes are TRBV20-1 and TRBJ2-3; tentatively, D is TRBD2 (6 bases). V was clipped by 6 bases and J by 0 bases, with 16 bases between them. Germline V gene lookup returns CDR1 DFQATT and CDR2 SNEGSKA (reference sequence). CDR3 length: 15 residues. CDR3 loop: CSASAGTYSTDTQYF. In DNA form, the CDR3 reads TGCAGTGCCTCCGCCGGGACTTACAGCACAGATACGCAGTATTTT.

This clonotype was counted at least ten times. The chain joins TRBV5-1 to TRBJ2-7, with D possibly TRBD2 on 7 matching bases. The CDR3 is 14 residues long. The germline V gene encodes CDR1 SGHRS and CDR2 YFSETQ. Deletions cut 4 bases from V and 5 bases from J, with 16 bases between. The CDR3 sequence: CASSGGGAVNEQYF. The CDR3 DNA sequence: TGCGCCAGCAGCGGAGGGGGGGCTGTGAACGAGCAGTACTTC.

The CDR3 nucleotides read TGTGCCAGCAGTTTGACCCCCCGGACAGCCTACGAGCAGTACTTC. It specifies CASSLTPRTAYEQYF. This chain joins TRBV27 and TRBJ2-7; perhaps TRBD1 as D (6 bases). The V gene's germline CDR1 is MNHEY and CDR2 SMNVEV (reference sequence). The CDR3 runs to 15 residues. V lost 3 bases and J 2 bases, leaving 14 bases between the germline ends.

This clonotype was observed a handful of times. J is TRBJ2-7 and V is TRBV27, with TRBD1 as a possible D gene (5 bases). The V end was cut by 3 bases, the J end by 6 bases, with 12 bases between. The CDR3 runs 13 residues. Germline CDR1 and CDR2: MNHEY and SMNVEV (reference sequence). CDR3 residues: CASSFYQGPEQYF. The CDR3 nucleotides read TGTGCCAGCAGTTTCTACCAGGGCCCCGAGCAGTACTTC.

This clonotype came up a few times. The chain employs TRBV27 and TRBJ2-7; 7 nucleotides agree with TRBD1. V lost 5 bases, J lost 5 bases, and 9 bases stayed unmatched. The CDR3 spans 14 residues. The germline V gene has CDR1 MNHEY and CDR2 SMNVEV (reference sequence). The CDR3 sequence is CASSTWTGTHEQYF. Written as DNA, the CDR3 is TGTGCCAGCAGTACCTGGACAGGAACCCACGAGCAGTACTTC.

This clonotype was observed a single time. It may be a read error: a sequence one base away is much more abundant. The CDR3 coding sequence is TGTGCCAGCAGCTTAGATCGCGGACTGAAAAATGGCTACACCTTC. Translation: CASSLDRGLKNGYTF. The chain recombines TRBV11-2 with TRBJ1-2; no definite D call. CDR1 is SGHAT and CDR2 is FQNNGV in the germline V gene. This CDR3 has 15 amino acids. Trimming left V 0 bases short and J 6 bases short, with 14 bases between.

This clonotype was seen repeatedly, ten times or more. The J gene is TRBJ2-7, the V gene TRBV11-3, with D possibly called TRBD1 or TRBD2 (6 bases each). The CDR3 spans 13 residues. Germline V gene lookup returns CDR1 SGHNT and CDR2 YENEEA. Trimming took 4 bases from V and 6 from J, leaving 13 bases between them. The CDR3 DNA sequence: TGTGCCAGCAGCTCAGAGGGGGGAGCCGAGCAGTACTTC. This translates into CASSSEGGAEQYF.

This chain joins TRBV2 and TRBJ1-1; a weak D match, TRBD1 (6 bases). V gave up 6 bases and J gave up 6 bases, with 11 bases separating them. The germline V gene has CDR1 SNHLY and CDR2 FYNNEI. CDR3 size: 12 residues. DNA of the CDR3: TGTGCCAGCAGGGTGGACAGTCCTGAAGCTTTCTTT. It encodes CASRVDSPEAFF.

This clonotype was detected ten times or more. This chain uses TRBV7-3 with TRBJ2-1, with D possibly being TRBD2 (5 bases). The V and J ends lost 5 bases and 7 bases respectively, with 15 bases between them. Germline CDR1 is SGHTA and CDR2 is FQGTGA. This CDR3 has 14 residues. The chain's CDR3 is CASSPSGIRNEQFF. As DNA, the CDR3 is TGTGCCAGCAGCCCCTCCGGGATACGGAATGAGCAGTTCTTC.

This clonotype occurred many times. The V and J genes are TRBV12-3 or TRBV12-4 and TRBJ2-5; perhaps D is TRBD1 or TRBD2 (6 bases each). The CDR3 sequence is 16 residues long. The V and J ends lost 0 bases and 5 bases respectively, with 16 bases between them. In DNA, the CDR3 is TGTGCCAGCAGTTTAGCGCGACGGGGGCTCCGGGAGACCCAGTACTTC. Amino acids: CASSLARRGLRETQYF.

The chain has TRBV7-2 and TRBJ2-5, with D unclear. The CDR3 loop spans 14 amino acids. Trimming shortened V by 5 bases and J by 5 bases, and 15 bases separated the two germline ends. Germline-derived CDR1 and CDR2 are SGHTA and FQGNSA. The CDR3 reads CASSQRRSPETQYF. As DNA, the CDR3 is TGTGCCAGCAGCCAAAGACGGTCTCCGGAGACCCAGTACTTC.

At least ten counts were recorded for this clonotype. The chain combines TRBV14 with TRBJ2-7; 8 positions agree with TRBD1. V was clipped by 0 bases and J by 4 bases; unmatched bases: 5. CDR1 and CDR2 (germline): SGHDN, FVKESK. The CDR3 length is 15 residues. Here the CDR3 DNA reads TGTGCCAGCAGCCAAGAACCCACAGGGGGGTACGAGCAGTACTTC. Residues: CASSQEPTGGYEQYF.

This clonotype has at least ten counts. The chain has TRBV7-6 and TRBJ1-1; D perhaps matches TRBD1 (6 bases). The length of the CDR3 is 16 residues. The germline V and J ends were trimmed by 4 bases and 4 bases, with 19 bases remaining between them. In germline, CDR1 is SGHVS, CDR2 FNYEAQ. The CDR3 sequence: CASSYSALGASTEAFF. CDR3 nucleotide sequence: TGTGCCAGCAGCTATTCGGCGTTGGGGGCGAGCACTGAAGCTTTCTTT.